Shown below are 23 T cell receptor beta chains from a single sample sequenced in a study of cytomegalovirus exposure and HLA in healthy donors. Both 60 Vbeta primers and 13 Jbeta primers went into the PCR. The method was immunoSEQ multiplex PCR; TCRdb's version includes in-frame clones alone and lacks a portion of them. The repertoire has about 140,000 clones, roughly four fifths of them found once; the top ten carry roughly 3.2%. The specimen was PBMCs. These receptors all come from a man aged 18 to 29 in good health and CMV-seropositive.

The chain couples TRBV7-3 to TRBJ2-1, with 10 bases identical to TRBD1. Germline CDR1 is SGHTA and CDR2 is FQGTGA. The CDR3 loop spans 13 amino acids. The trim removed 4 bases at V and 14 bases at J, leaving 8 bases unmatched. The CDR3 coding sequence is TGTGCCAGCAGCTCGCCGGGACAGGGGATAAAGTTCTTC. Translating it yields CASSSPGQGIKFF.

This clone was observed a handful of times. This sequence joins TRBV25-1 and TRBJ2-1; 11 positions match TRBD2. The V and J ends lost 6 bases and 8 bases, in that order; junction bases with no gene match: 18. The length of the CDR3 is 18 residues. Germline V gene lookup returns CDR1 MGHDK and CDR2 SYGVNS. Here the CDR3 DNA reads TGTGCCAGCAGCCCCCGGCTAGCGGGAGGCCGCTTTCCGGATGAGCAGTTCTTC. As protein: CASSPRLAGGRFPDEQFF.

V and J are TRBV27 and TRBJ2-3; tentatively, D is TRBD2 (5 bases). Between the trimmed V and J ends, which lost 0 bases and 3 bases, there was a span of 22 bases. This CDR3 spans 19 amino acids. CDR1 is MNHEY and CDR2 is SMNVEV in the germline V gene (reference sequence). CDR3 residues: CASSLSLAGPAMGTDTQYF. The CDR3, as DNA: TGTGCCAGCAGTTTATCTCTGGCGGGTCCCGCCATGGGAACAGATACGCAGTATTTT.

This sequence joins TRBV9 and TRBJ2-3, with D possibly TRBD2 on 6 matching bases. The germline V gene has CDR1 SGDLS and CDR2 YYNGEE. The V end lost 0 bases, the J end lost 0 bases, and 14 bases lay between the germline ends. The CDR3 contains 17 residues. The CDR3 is CASSVVSTSGSTDTQYF. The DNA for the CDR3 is TGTGCCAGCAGCGTAGTATCAACGAGCGGGAGCACAGATACGCAGTATTTT.

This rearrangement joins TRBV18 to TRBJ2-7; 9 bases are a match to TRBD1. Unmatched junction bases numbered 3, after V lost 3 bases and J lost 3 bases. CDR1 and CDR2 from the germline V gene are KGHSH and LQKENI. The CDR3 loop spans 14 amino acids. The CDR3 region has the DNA TGTGCCAGCTCACCTCGACAGGGGGTCTACGAGCAGTACTTC. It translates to CASSPRQGVYEQYF.

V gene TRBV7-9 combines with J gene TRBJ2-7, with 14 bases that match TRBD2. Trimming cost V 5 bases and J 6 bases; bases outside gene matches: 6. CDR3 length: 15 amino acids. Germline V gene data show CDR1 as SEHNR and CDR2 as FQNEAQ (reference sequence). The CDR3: CASSPGTSGRGEQYF. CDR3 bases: TGTGCCAGCAGCCCAGGGACTAGCGGGAGAGGCGAGCAGTACTTC.

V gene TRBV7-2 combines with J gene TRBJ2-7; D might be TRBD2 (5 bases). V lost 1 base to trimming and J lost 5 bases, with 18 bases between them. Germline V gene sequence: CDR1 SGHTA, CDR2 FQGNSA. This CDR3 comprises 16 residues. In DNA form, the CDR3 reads TGTGCCAGCAGCTTAGTGGTACGTCCAGGAGCGGACGAGCAGTACTTC. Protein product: CASSLVVRPGADEQYF.

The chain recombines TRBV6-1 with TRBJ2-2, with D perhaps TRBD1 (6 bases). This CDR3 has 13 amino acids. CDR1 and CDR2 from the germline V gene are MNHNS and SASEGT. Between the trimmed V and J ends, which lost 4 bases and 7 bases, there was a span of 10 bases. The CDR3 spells CASSGKGGGELFF. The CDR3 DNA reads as TGTGCCAGCAGTGGGAAAGGGGGCGGGGAGCTGTTTTTT.

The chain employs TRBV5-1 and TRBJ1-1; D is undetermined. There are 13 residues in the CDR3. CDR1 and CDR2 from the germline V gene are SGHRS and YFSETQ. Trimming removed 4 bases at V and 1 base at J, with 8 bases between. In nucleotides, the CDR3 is TGCGCCAGCAGCGTCGGGAAGAACACTGAAGCTTTCTTT. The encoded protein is CASSVGKNTEAFF.

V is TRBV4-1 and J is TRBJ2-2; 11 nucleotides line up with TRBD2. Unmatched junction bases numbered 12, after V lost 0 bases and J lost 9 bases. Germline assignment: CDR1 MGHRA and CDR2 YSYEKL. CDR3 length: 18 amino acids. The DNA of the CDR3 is TGCGCCAGCAGCCAAGAGATACGACTAGCGGGACCGAAGCGGGAGCTGTTTTTT. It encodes CASSQEIRLAGPKRELFF.

In DNA, the CDR3 is TGTGCCTGGACCGGGCACAGGAAAAACTATGGCTACACCTTC. Translation gives CAWTGHRKNYGYTF. V is TRBV30 and J is TRBJ1-2; a weak D match, TRBD1 (5 bases). Trimming took off 4 bases at V and 2 bases at J, with 14 bases between the two ends. The CDR3 is 14 residues long. Germline assignment: CDR1 GTSNPN and CDR2 SVGIG (reference sequence).

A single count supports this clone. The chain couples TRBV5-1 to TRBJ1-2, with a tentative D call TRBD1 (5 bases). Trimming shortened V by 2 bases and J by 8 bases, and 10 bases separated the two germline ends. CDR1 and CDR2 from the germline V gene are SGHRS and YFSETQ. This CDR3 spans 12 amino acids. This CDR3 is CASSFSGRGYTF. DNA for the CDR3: TGCGCCAGCAGCTTTTCAGGGCGCGGCTACACCTTC.

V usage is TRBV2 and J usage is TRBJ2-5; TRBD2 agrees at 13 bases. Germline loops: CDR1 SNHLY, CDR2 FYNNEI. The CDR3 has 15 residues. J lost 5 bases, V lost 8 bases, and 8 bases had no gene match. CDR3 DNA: TGTGCCAGCGTCGGACTAGCGGGAGTTCGGGAGACCCAGTACTTC. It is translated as CASVGLAGVRETQYF.

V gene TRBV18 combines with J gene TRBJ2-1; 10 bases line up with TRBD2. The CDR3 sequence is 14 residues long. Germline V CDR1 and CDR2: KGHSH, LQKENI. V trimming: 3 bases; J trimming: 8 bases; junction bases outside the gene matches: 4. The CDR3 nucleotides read TGTGCCAGCTCACCCCTAGCGGGAGTTTATGAGCAGTTCTTC. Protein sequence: CASSPLAGVYEQFF. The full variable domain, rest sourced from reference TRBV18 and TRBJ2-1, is NAGVMQNPRHLVRRRGQEARLRCSPMKGHSHVYWYRQLPEEGLKFMVYLQKENIIDESGMPKERFSAEFPKEGPSILRIQQVVRGDSAAYFCASSPLAGVYEQFFGPGTRLTVL.

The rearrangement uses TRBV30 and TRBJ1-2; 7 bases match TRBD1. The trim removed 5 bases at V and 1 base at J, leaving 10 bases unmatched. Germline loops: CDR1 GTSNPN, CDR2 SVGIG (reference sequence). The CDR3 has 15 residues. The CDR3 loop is CAWVKVGGYNYGYTF. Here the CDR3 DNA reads TGTGCCTGGGTTAAAGTAGGGGGCTATAACTATGGCTACACCTTC.

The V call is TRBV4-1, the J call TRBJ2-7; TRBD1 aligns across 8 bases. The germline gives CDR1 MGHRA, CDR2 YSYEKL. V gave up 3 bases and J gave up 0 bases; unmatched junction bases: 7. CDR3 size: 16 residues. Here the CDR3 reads CASSQNRDRSSYEQYF. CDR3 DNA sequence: TGCGCCAGCAGCCAGAACCGGGACAGGAGCTCCTACGAGCAGTACTTC.

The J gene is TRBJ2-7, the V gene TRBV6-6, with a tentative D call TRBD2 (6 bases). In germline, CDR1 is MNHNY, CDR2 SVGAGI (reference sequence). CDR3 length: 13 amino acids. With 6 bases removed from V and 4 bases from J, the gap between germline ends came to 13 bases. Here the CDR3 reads CASRKMGGYEQYF. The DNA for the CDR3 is TGTGCCAGCAGAAAAATGGGGGGTTACGAGCAGTACTTC.

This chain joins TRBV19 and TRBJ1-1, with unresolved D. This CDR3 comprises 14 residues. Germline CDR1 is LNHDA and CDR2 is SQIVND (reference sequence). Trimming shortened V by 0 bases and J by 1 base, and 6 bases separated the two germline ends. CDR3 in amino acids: CASSIDPGNTEAFF. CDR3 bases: TGTGCCAGTAGTATAGATCCGGGGAACACTGAAGCTTTCTTT.

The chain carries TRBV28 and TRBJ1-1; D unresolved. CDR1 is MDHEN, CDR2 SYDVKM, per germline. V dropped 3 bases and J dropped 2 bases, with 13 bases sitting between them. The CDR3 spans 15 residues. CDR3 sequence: CASSFRLRANTEAFF. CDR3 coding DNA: TGTGCCAGCAGTTTCCGCCTTCGAGCAAACACTGAAGCTTTCTTT.

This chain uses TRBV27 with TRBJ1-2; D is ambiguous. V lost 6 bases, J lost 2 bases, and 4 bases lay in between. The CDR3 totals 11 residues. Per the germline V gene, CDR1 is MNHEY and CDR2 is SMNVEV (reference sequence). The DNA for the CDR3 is TGTGCCAGCAGCTCGAACTATGGCTACACCTTC. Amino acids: CASSSNYGYTF.

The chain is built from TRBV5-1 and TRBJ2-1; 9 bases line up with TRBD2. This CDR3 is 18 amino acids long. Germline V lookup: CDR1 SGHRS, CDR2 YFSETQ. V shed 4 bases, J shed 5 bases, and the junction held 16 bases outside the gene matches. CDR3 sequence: CASSPTGTSSSSNNEQFF. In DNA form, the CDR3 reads TGCGCCAGCAGCCCGACCGGGACTAGCTCATCATCCAACAATGAGCAGTTCTTC.

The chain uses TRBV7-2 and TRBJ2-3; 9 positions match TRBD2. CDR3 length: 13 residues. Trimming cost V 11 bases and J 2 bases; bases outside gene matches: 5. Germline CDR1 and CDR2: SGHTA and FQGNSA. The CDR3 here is CAGRLAVTDTQYF. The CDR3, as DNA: TGTGCCGGAAGACTAGCGGTCACAGATACGCAGTATTTT.

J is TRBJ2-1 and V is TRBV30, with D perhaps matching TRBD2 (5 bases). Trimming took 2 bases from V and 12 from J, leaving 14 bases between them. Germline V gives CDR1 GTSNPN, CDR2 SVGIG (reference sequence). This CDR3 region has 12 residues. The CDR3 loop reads CAWSPVGRPQFF. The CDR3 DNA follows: TGTGCCTGGAGTCCAGTAGGGAGACCGCAGTTCTTC.